Shown below are 32 T cell receptor beta chains from a single sample sequenced in a study of blood T cell repertoires in COVID-19. Sequencing was performed with immunoSEQ multiplex PCR; in TCRdb, only in-frame clones are kept and a portion is missing. This repertoire shows 200,000 or so clones, 80% to 90% found once; its top ten account for approximately 11%. The specimen sequenced was peripheral blood. These receptors all come from a human donor with active or convalescent COVID-19. The donor label of this sample is uncertain.

This chain uses TRBV7-2 with TRBJ2-7; TRBD2 agrees at 7 bases. V was clipped by 1 base and J by 3 bases; unmatched bases: 6. Germline V gene data show CDR1 as SGHTA and CDR2 as FQGNSA. The CDR3 loop spans 15 amino acids. DNA for the CDR3: TGTGCCAGCAGCTTAGGCGGCCTAGCGGACTACGAGCAGTACTTC. Translation: CASSLGGLADYEQYF.

V and J are TRBV14 and TRBJ1-1; possibly TRBD1 for D (6 bases). V was pared by 4 bases and J by 1 base, with 7 bases between. The CDR3 has 13 amino acids. Germline-derived CDR1 and CDR2 are SGHDN and FVKESK. The CDR3 sequence is CASSLGQNTEAFF. In DNA form, the CDR3 reads TGTGCCAGCAGCCTGGGACAGAACACTGAAGCTTTCTTT.

The sample holds a few counts of this clone. V and J are TRBV13 and TRBJ2-1; no clear D gene. The CDR3 covers 13 residues. Germline V lookup: CDR1 PRHDT, CDR2 FYEKMQ (reference sequence). Trimming removed 0 bases at V and 6 bases at J, with 6 bases between. CDR3 sequence: CASSLGLRNEQFF. CDR3 bases: TGTGCCAGCAGCTTAGGACTCCGCAATGAGCAGTTCTTC.

The gene calls are TRBV4-2 and TRBJ2-4; 7 bases align to TRBD2. This CDR3 is 16 amino acids long. Per germline, CDR1 LGHNA and CDR2 YNFKEQ. V lost 0 bases to trimming and J lost 11 bases; unmatched junction nucleotides: 13. Here the CDR3 DNA reads TGTGCCAGCAGCCAAGAATTGGTGGAGCGGGGCCCCCTTCAGTACTTC. This sequence encodes CASSQELVERGPLQYF.

Here the CDR3 DNA reads TGTGCCTGGAGTTTGGGAACAGGGCTGGAACTGTTTTTT. This gives the protein CAWSLGTGLELFF. The V gene is TRBV30, the J gene TRBJ1-4; possible D gene TRBD1, 6 bases. The CDR3 is 13 amino acids. Germline-derived CDR1 and CDR2 are GTSNPN and SVGIG (reference sequence). Trimming left V 2 bases short and J 12 bases short, with 16 bases between.

This clone was seen a handful of times. V is TRBV7-2 and J is TRBJ2-1; D ambiguous. V was clipped by 0 bases and J by 4 bases, with 10 bases between them. This CDR3 is built from 15 residues. Germline lookup yields CDR1 SGHTA and CDR2 FQGNSA. The CDR3 region has the DNA TGTGCCAGCAGCTTAGCTGCGACGGGTTACAATGAGCAGTTCTTC. Its translation: CASSLAATGYNEQFF.

This rearrangement joins TRBV5-1 to TRBJ2-1; TRBD1 aligns across 12 bases. CDR3 size: 18 residues. After removal of 4 bases from V and 3 bases from J, the junction contained 11 bases not matched to a gene. Germline V lookup: CDR1 SGHRS, CDR2 YFSETQ. Here the CDR3 DNA reads TGCGCCAGCAGCCGGCGGGGGACAGGGGGCTATGGCTACAATGAGCAGTTCTTC. Translation: CASSRRGTGGYGYNEQFF.

This rearrangement joins TRBV4-2 to TRBJ2-1, with 13 bases aligning to TRBD2. The ends lost 4 bases at V and 6 bases at J; junction bases unmatched: 6. The CDR3 sequence is 16 residues long. Germline values: CDR1 LGHNA, CDR2 YNFKEQ. Here the CDR3 DNA reads TGTGCCAGCAGCCCCCTAGGACTAGCGGGGGCCAATGAGCAGTTCTTC. This translates into CASSPLGLAGANEQFF.

V gene TRBV11-2 combines with J gene TRBJ2-1, with TRBD1 matching 10 bases. Looked up from germline, CDR1 is SGHAT and CDR2 is FQNNGV. V lost 3 bases and J lost 7; bases outside the gene matches: 9. The CDR3 has 16 amino acids. The CDR3 sequence: CASSFSPGQGRNEQFF. The CDR3 DNA sequence: TGTGCCAGCAGCTTTTCCCCGGGACAGGGGAGGAATGAGCAGTTCTTC.

This clone has only one observation. The CDR3 loop is CATRRTSGGACITGELFF. DNA for the CDR3: TGTGCCACCAGAAGGACTAGCGGGGGGGCCTGTATCACCGGGGAGCTGTTTTTT. The chain carries TRBV24-1 and TRBJ2-2; TRBD2 aligns across 15 bases. Germline-derived CDR1 and CDR2 are KGHDR and SFDVKD. Trimming cost V 7 bases and J 4 bases; bases outside gene matches: 9. This CDR3 has 18 amino acids.

The chain joins TRBV9 to TRBJ2-3; no reliable D call. The CDR3 has 14 amino acids. Trimming removed 4 bases at V and 8 bases at J, with 17 bases between. The germline CDR1 and CDR2 sequences are SGDLS and YYNGEE. The CDR3 is CASSPSSLLGTQYF. CDR3 nucleotides: TGTGCCAGCAGCCCCTCGAGCCTCCTAGGTACGCAGTATTTT.

The V call is TRBV19, the J call TRBJ2-7; 7 bases fit TRBD1. Trimming removed 2 bases from V and 6 bases from J; junction bases left unmatched: 10. Germline CDR1 and CDR2: LNHDA and SQIVND (reference sequence). The CDR3 totals 15 residues. The CDR3 here is CASSIRRQGETEQYF. The CDR3 DNA reads as TGTGCCAGTAGTATACGCCGGCAGGGGGAGACCGAGCAGTACTTC.

The chain carries TRBV7-2 and TRBJ2-3, with D unresolved. Germline assignment: CDR1 SGHTA and CDR2 FQGNSA. CDR3 size: 14 residues. Trimming left V 1 base short and J 6 bases short, with 11 bases between. This chain's CDR3 is CASSLGSQADTQYF. CDR3 DNA sequence: TGTGCCAGCAGCTTAGGATCCCAGGCGGATACGCAGTATTTT.

This chain connects TRBV5-1 to TRBJ1-1; D gene ambiguous. Germline V gives CDR1 SGHRS, CDR2 YFSETQ. With 1 base removed from V and 1 base from J, the gap between germline ends came to 11 bases. The CDR3 is made up of 15 amino acids. The CDR3 loop is CASSLNSGPNTEAFF. The CDR3 region has the DNA TGCGCCAGCAGCTTGAACTCAGGCCCGAACACTGAAGCTTTCTTT.

V gene TRBV19 combines with J gene TRBJ2-5; 8 bases line up with TRBD1. CDR1 and CDR2 from the germline V gene are LNHDA and SQIVND (reference sequence). The CDR3 is 15 amino acids. V was pared by 1 base and J by 5 bases, with 6 bases of the junction left unmatched. DNA for the CDR3: TGTGCCAGTAGTATAGTGGCAGGGGGCTGGGAGACCCAGTACTTC. Translated: CASSIVAGGWETQYF.

V is TRBV4-1 and J is TRBJ1-4; D not certain. Germline CDR1 MGHRA, CDR2 YSYEKL. Trimming cost V 4 bases and J 3 bases, with 9 bases left between them. This CDR3 is 14 amino acids long. CDR3: CASSLTHSNEKLFF. The CDR3 region has the DNA TGCGCCAGCAGCCTGACACATTCTAATGAAAAACTGTTTTTT.

The chain has TRBV11-2 and TRBJ2-4; 13 positions agree with TRBD2. The CDR3 has 15 residues. Germline-derived CDR1 and CDR2 are SGHAT and FQNNGV. V lost 5 bases, J lost 6 bases, and 4 bases stayed unmatched. This CDR3 is CASSTRLAGGNIQYF. The CDR3 DNA reads as TGTGCCAGCAGCACTCGACTAGCGGGAGGAAACATTCAGTACTTC.

J is TRBJ1-2 and V is TRBV7-6; TRBD1 matches 7 bases. J was trimmed by 6 bases and V by 4 bases; bases with no gene match: 5. CDR3 length: 13 residues. The germline gives CDR1 SGHVS, CDR2 FNYEAQ. In DNA, the CDR3 is TGTGCCAGCAGCTCCCGGGACAGCAATGGCTACACCTTC. Protein: CASSSRDSNGYTF.

The chain joins TRBV3-1 (or the pseudogene TRBV3-2) to TRBJ1-5; D ambiguous. The CDR3 spans 13 residues. Trimming pared 0 bases from V and 9 bases from J, leaving 9 bases between. From germline, CDR1 is LGHDT and CDR2 YNNKEL (reference sequence). CDR3 protein: CASSQDNRGPQHF. In nucleotides, the CDR3 is TGTGCCAGCAGCCAAGATAATCGGGGGCCCCAGCATTTT.

V and J are TRBV4-1 and TRBJ2-3; TRBD2 matches at 9 bases. Germline V gene data show CDR1 as MGHRA and CDR2 as YSYEKL. CDR3 length equals 17 residues. V lost 1 base, J lost 4 bases, and 9 bases stayed unmatched. The CDR3 loop reads CASSQGISLAGPDTQYF. The DNA for the CDR3 is TGCGCCAGCAGCCAAGGAATTAGTCTAGCGGGGCCAGATACGCAGTATTTT.

V gene TRBV28 combines with J gene TRBJ1-2; 9 nucleotides line up with TRBD1. Trimming cost V 9 bases and J 7 bases; bases outside gene matches: 21. This CDR3 is 17 amino acids long. Germline V CDR1 and CDR2: MDHEN, SYDVKM. The CDR3 loop is CASKALTGTGTRSGYTF. CDR3 sequence (DNA): TGTGCCAGTAAAGCCCTAACTGGGACAGGGACGAGGAGTGGCTACACCTTC.

J is TRBJ1-6 and V is TRBV11-2, with a possible D match to TRBD1 (6 bases). The germline CDR1 and CDR2 sequences are SGHAT and FQNNGV. The germline V and J ends were trimmed by 1 base and 13 bases, with 8 bases remaining between them. The CDR3 has 12 residues. As DNA, the CDR3 is TGTGCCAGCAGCTTAGGGGGGCCGCCCCTCCACTTT. The encoded protein is CASSLGGPPLHF.

This sequence joins TRBV5-4 and TRBJ2-1; tentative D call: TRBD1 (6 bases). The CDR3 spans 15 residues. The V end was cut by 0 bases, the J end by 1 base, with 8 bases between. Germline assignment: CDR1 SGHNT and CDR2 YYREEE (reference sequence). The CDR3 nucleotides read TGTGCCAGCAGCTTGGGCCAGGGGTCCTACAATGAGCAGTTCTTC. Translated, it gives CASSLGQGSYNEQFF.

This chain joins TRBV24-1 and TRBJ2-3, with D perhaps TRBD2 (6 bases). V lost 4 bases and J 3 bases, leaving 25 bases between the germline ends. CDR3 length equals 19 residues. The germline V gene encodes CDR1 KGHDR and CDR2 SFDVKD. The CDR3 protein is CATSEIEGRFGGKTDTQYF. The CDR3 DNA is TGTGCCACCAGTGAGATCGAGGGGAGGTTCGGCGGGAAAACAGATACGCAGTATTTT.

Here the CDR3 DNA reads TGCGCCAGCAGCCAAGTAGGGGTGGGCCAGCCCCAGCATTTT. Translation: CASSQVGVGQPQHF. This sequence joins TRBV4-1 and TRBJ1-5; D may be TRBD1 (5 bases). The CDR3 length is 14 residues. Trimming left V 1 base short and J 7 bases short, with 11 bases between. Germline CDR1 and CDR2: MGHRA and YSYEKL.

The CDR3 loop is CATSRTGGTSGTQYF. The CDR3, as DNA: TGTGCCACCAGCAGAACGGGAGGGACAAGTGGTACGCAGTATTTT. The J gene is TRBJ2-3, the V gene TRBV15; 8 nucleotides line up with TRBD2. Trimming at V came to 2 bases and at J to 8 bases, leaving 9 bases not matched to a gene. The germline CDR1 and CDR2 sequences are LNHNV and YYDKDF (reference sequence). This CDR3 has 15 residues.

The V gene is TRBV7-3, the J gene TRBJ2-7, with D uncertain. V was pared by 6 bases and J by 7 bases, with 16 bases between. CDR1 and CDR2 (germline): SGHTA, FQGTGA. CDR3 length: 13 residues. The CDR3 region is CASSRYLVEEQYF. CDR3 DNA: TGTGCCAGCAGTCGATACTTAGTTGAAGAGCAGTACTTC.

This clone was counted once. This sequence joins TRBV6-1 and TRBJ1-2, with TRBD1 matching 7 bases. The CDR3 contains 15 residues. The germline CDR1 and CDR2 sequences are MNHNS and SASEGT. Losses at the gene ends were 0 bases for V and 4 bases for J; bases not matched to a gene: 5. The CDR3 DNA reads as TGTGCCAGCAGTGAAGCAGGGGGCTTCGGCTATGGCTACACCTTC. Its protein is CASSEAGGFGYGYTF.

The V gene is TRBV25-1, the J gene TRBJ2-5; a weak D match, TRBD1 (5 bases). The CDR3 covers 14 residues. Trimming left V 3 bases short and J 5 bases short, with 13 bases between. Germline V gene lookup returns CDR1 MGHDK and CDR2 SYGVNS. The chain's CDR3 is CASSESQETETQYF. The CDR3 nucleotides read TGTGCCAGCAGTGAGTCACAGGAGACGGAGACCCAGTACTTC.

This clone has a handful of counts. CDR3 nucleotide sequence: TGTGCCAGCAGCTTACCCCATCCGAGGGTAGGCTCCTACGAGCAGTACTTC. Residues: CASSLPHPRVGSYEQYF. The V call is TRBV11-2, the J call TRBJ2-7; D might be TRBD2 (5 bases). CDR1 and CDR2 (germline): SGHAT, FQNNGV. Trimming removed 2 bases from V and 0 bases from J, with 17 bases in between. The CDR3 length is 17 residues.

A single count supports this clone. This chain uses TRBV7-2 with TRBJ2-3, with D perhaps matching TRBD2 (6 bases). CDR3 length equals 17 residues. V lost 5 bases and J 6 bases, leaving 24 bases between the germline ends. Germline V gives CDR1 SGHTA, CDR2 FQGNSA. The CDR3 sequence is CASSLTQGGRGKDTQYF. CDR3 nucleotides: TGTGCCAGCAGCCTTACTCAGGGCGGCCGCGGGAAGGATACGCAGTATTTT.

V is TRBV2 and J is TRBJ1-2; D possibly corresponds to TRBD1 (6 bases). Deletions cut 0 bases from V and 5 bases from J, with 10 bases between. Germline-derived CDR1 and CDR2 are SNHLY and FYNNEI. The CDR3 loop spans 14 amino acids. In nucleotides, the CDR3 is TGTGCCAGCAGTGAAGCAGGGGGACGGTATGGCTACACCTTC. This encodes CASSEAGGRYGYTF.